Shown below are 30 T cell receptor beta chains from a single sample sequenced in a study of OX40 agonist ivuxolimab in advanced cancers. The method was immunoSEQ multiplex PCR; TCRdb's version includes in-frame clones alone and lacks a portion of them. The sample consists of around 76,000 clones, nearly 95% of them appearing once. Sequences were derived from CD4+ or CD8+ T cells sorted from blood, sampled in a trial of the OX40 agonist ivuxolimab. The receptors originated from an adult with an advanced solid tumor such as melanoma, head and neck, liver or kidney cancer.

This rearrangement joins TRBV5-6 to TRBJ2-5; D possibly corresponds to TRBD2 (5 bases). The V end lost 0 bases, the J end lost 4 bases, and 13 bases lay between the germline ends. Germline V gene lookup returns CDR1 SGHDT and CDR2 YYEEEE. CDR3 size: 15 residues. The CDR3 loop reads CASSLVFSAGETQYF. The CDR3 region has the DNA TGTGCCAGCAGCTTGGTTTTTTCGGCGGGAGAGACCCAGTACTTC.

V is TRBV27 and J is TRBJ2-7, with 8 bases matching TRBD1. V lost 7 bases and J lost 3; bases outside the gene matches: 5. CDR3 length: 13 residues. In germline, CDR1 is MNHEY, CDR2 SMNVEV (reference sequence). CDR3 sequence (DNA): TGTGCCAGCACCGCCACAGGGGGCTACGAGCAGTACTTC. Its translation: CASTATGGYEQYF.

The chain combines TRBV13 with TRBJ2-1; the match to TRBD1 covers 9 bases. There are 16 residues in the CDR3. V dropped 2 bases and J dropped 5; count of bases not matched to a gene: 7. The germline V gene encodes CDR1 PRHDT and CDR2 FYEKMQ (reference sequence). CDR3 coding DNA: TGTGCCAGCAGCTTAATAGGGACAGGGAAGCACAATGAGCAGTTCTTC. It codes for CASSLIGTGKHNEQFF.

The chain employs TRBV19 and TRBJ2-7; unclear D gene. CDR3 length equals 14 residues. V dropped 1 base and J dropped 0 bases, with 7 bases sitting between them. In germline, CDR1 is LNHDA, CDR2 SQIVND (reference sequence). This CDR3 is CASSIVSSSYEQYF. The CDR3 DNA is TGTGCCAGTAGTATAGTATCTAGCTCCTACGAGCAGTACTTC.

The genes are TRBV7-9 and TRBJ1-1; 10 bases match TRBD1. V lost 2 bases and J lost 1; bases outside the gene matches: 7. CDR1 and CDR2 from the germline V gene are SEHNR and FQNEAQ (reference sequence). The CDR3 extends over 17 amino acids. The DNA of the CDR3 is TGTGCCAGCAGCTTACCGCGGACAGGGGGGAGGAACACTGAAGCTTTCTTT. Its translation: CASSLPRTGGRNTEAFF.

The CDR3 region is CASTPLGRQETQYF. CDR3 sequence (DNA): TGTGCCAGCACCCCCCTGGGGCGCCAAGAGACCCAGTACTTC. V usage is TRBV7-2 and J usage is TRBJ2-5; D is perhaps TRBD1 (5 bases). Germline-derived CDR1 and CDR2 are SGHTA and FQGNSA. The V gene lost 7 bases and the J gene lost 1 base, with 13 bases spanning the gap. This CDR3 has 14 residues.

This clone was detected only once. One end of the junction does not line up with germline, which may come from a read error. The V gene is TRBV4-3, the J gene TRBJ2-5; 8 positions match TRBD1. In germline, CDR1 is LGHNA, CDR2 YSLEER. The CDR3 consists of 15 residues. This chain's CDR3 is CASSQGGTGQEAQYF. Here the CDR3 DNA reads TGCGCCAGCAGCCAAGGAGGGACAGGCCAAGAGGCCCAGTACTTC.

The gene calls are TRBV4-3 and TRBJ1-2; TRBD1 matches at 8 bases. J was trimmed by 4 bases and V by 4 bases; bases with no gene match: 8. Germline V gene data show CDR1 as LGHNA and CDR2 as YSLEER. The CDR3 consists of 15 residues. CDR3 DNA: TGCGCCAGCAGCCCCACGACAGGGGACCTCTATGGCTACACCTTC. Its protein is CASSPTTGDLYGYTF.

The chain has TRBV21-1 and TRBJ2-5; the DNA was not used to check the table's D call, TRBD1. TRBV21-1 is designated a pseudogene. This CDR3 spans 15 amino acids. CDR3 amino acids: CASSETGQMKETQYF. CDR3 in DNA: TGTGCCAGCAGCGAAACAGGACAGATGAAAGAGACCCAGTACTTC.

This chain uses TRBV5-4 with TRBJ2-1; 10 nucleotides line up with TRBD1. V was pared by 6 bases and J by 5 bases, with 5 bases of the junction left unmatched. CDR1 SGHNT and CDR2 YYREEE come from the germline V gene (reference sequence). The CDR3 extends over 14 amino acids. The CDR3 is CASNDRGHDNEQFF. Here the CDR3 DNA reads TGTGCCAGCAACGACAGGGGGCACGACAATGAGCAGTTCTTC.

V gene TRBV9 combines with J gene TRBJ2-3, with 7 bases fitting TRBD1. Looked up from germline, CDR1 is SGDLS and CDR2 is YYNGEE. The CDR3 has 19 residues. The ends lost 4 bases at V and 0 bases at J; junction bases unmatched: 17. The CDR3 is CASSLEADLPRGSTDTQYF. CDR3 DNA: TGTGCCAGCAGCCTAGAAGCAGACCTACCCAGGGGGAGCACAGATACGCAGTATTTT.

This chain uses TRBV4-1 with TRBJ2-7; D remains unclear. Trimming cost V 2 bases and J 2 bases, with 7 bases left between them. The CDR3 is 13 amino acids. Looked up from germline, CDR1 is MGHRA and CDR2 is YSYEKL. The CDR3 loop is CASSQPGPYEQYF. The CDR3 region has the DNA TGCGCCAGCAGCCAACCAGGACCCTACGAGCAGTACTTC.

The chain couples TRBV6-5 to TRBJ1-1; no definite D call. Germline CDR1 MNHEY, CDR2 SVGAGI. The CDR3 is 13 residues long. Trimming removed 8 bases at V and 0 bases at J, with 10 bases between. CDR3 DNA sequence: TGTGCCAGCGCTTGGGGAGTGAACACTGAAGCTTTCTTT. It specifies CASAWGVNTEAFF.

CDR3 protein: CASSDRVTGENNGYTF. CDR3 bases: TGTGCCAGCAGTGACAGGGTCACTGGCGAAAATAATGGCTACACCTTC. The rearrangement joins TRBV2 to TRBJ1-2; possible D gene TRBD1, 5 bases. CDR3 length: 16 amino acids. Germline V gene lookup returns CDR1 SNHLY and CDR2 FYNNEI. Trimming cost V 3 bases and J 6 bases, with 20 bases left between them.

The chain combines TRBV11-2 with TRBJ2-7, with TRBD1 identical over 9 bases. The CDR3 consists of 15 residues. V lost 4 bases and J lost 3; bases outside the gene matches: 7. CDR1 and CDR2 (germline): SGHAT, FQNNGV. This chain's CDR3 is CASSSPGTGHYEQYF. DNA of the CDR3: TGTGCCAGCAGCTCCCCCGGGACAGGGCACTACGAGCAGTACTTC.

V is TRBV27 and J is TRBJ1-1, with a possible D match to TRBD1 (5 bases). Germline CDR1 reads MNHEY; CDR2 reads SMNVEV (reference sequence). The CDR3 spans 16 residues. V lost 6 bases and J lost 1, with 18 bases in between. CDR3 DNA: TGTGCCAGCAGCAAGATTACCCCGACAGAGAACACTGAAGCTTTCTTT. The encoded protein is CASSKITPTENTEAFF.

This rearrangement joins TRBV5-4 to TRBJ1-2, with 7 bases identical to TRBD1. This CDR3 spans 13 amino acids. Germline trimming cut 4 bases from V and 6 bases from J; bases unmatched to any gene: 6. Germline CDR1 reads SGHNT; CDR2 reads YYREEE (reference sequence). CDR3 in DNA: TGTGCCAGCAGCCCAACAGGGGACGATGGCTACACCTTC. This encodes CASSPTGDDGYTF.

J is TRBJ1-2 and V is TRBV9, with 10 nucleotides matching TRBD1. Germline values: CDR1 SGDLS, CDR2 YYNGEE. The trim removed 4 bases at V and 4 bases at J, leaving 7 bases unmatched. The CDR3 covers 15 residues. The CDR3 DNA follows: TGTGCCAGCAGCCCCCGGACAGGGGGGGCCTATGGCTACACCTTC. Translating gives CASSPRTGGAYGYTF.

J is TRBJ2-7 and V is TRBV4-2; D unresolved. V was clipped by 0 bases and J by 3 bases, with 12 bases between them. The CDR3 is 15 residues long. From germline, CDR1 is LGHNA and CDR2 YNFKEQ. The CDR3, as DNA: TGTGCCAGCAGCCAAGATAGTAATGATTACTACGAGCAGTACTTC. Protein: CASSQDSNDYYEQYF.

This sequence joins TRBV6-1 and TRBJ1-5, with D maybe TRBD1 (6 bases). The CDR3 has 15 amino acids. The ends were cut back, 5 bases at V and 8 bases at J, with 19 bases in the middle. Germline-derived CDR1 and CDR2 are MNHNS and SASEGT. This chain's CDR3 is CASSSDRSPREPQHF. DNA of the CDR3: TGTGCCAGCAGTTCCGACAGGTCCCCCAGGGAGCCCCAGCATTTT.

This clone was detected a few times. This sequence joins TRBV6-5 and TRBJ2-7; D ambiguous. Trimming removed 6 bases from V and 2 bases from J, with 14 bases in between. The CDR3 is made up of 14 amino acids. CDR1 and CDR2 (germline): MNHEY, SVGAGI. CDR3 region: CASSTDGGPYEQYF. The CDR3 nucleotides read TGTGCCAGCAGCACCGATGGCGGACCCTACGAGCAGTACTTC.

The chain recombines TRBV5-1 with TRBJ2-1, with 13 nucleotides matching TRBD2. The germline gives CDR1 SGHRS, CDR2 YFSETQ. This CDR3 region has 16 residues. With 4 bases clipped from V and 8 bases from J, the junction kept 9 bases outside the gene matches. The DNA for the CDR3 is TGCGCCAGCAGCGGAAGGACTAGCGGGAGTCCCGATGAGCAGTTCTTC. Residues: CASSGRTSGSPDEQFF.

The V and J genes are TRBV5-1 and TRBJ2-7; possibly TRBD1 for D (7 bases). Germline lookup yields CDR1 SGHRS and CDR2 YFSETQ. Trimming removed 3 bases at V and 1 base at J, with 20 bases between. This CDR3 is built from 17 residues. The CDR3: CASSYRRLQGRSYEQYF. CDR3 coding DNA: TGCGCCAGCAGCTACAGAAGACTACAGGGGAGGTCCTACGAGCAGTACTTC.

The rearrangement joins TRBV19 to TRBJ2-7, with 9 bases that match TRBD1. The CDR3 totals 18 residues. The trim removed 3 bases at V and 2 bases at J, leaving 14 bases unmatched. Looked up from germline, CDR1 is LNHDA and CDR2 is SQIVND (reference sequence). CDR3 nucleotide sequence: TGTGCCAGTAGTATTGGCACAGGGGGCAGAATTAGTGCCTACGAGCAGTACTTC. Protein product: CASSIGTGGRISAYEQYF.

This clone occurred once. The V and J genes are TRBV14 and TRBJ1-3; the match to TRBD1 covers 8 bases. V was pared by 5 bases and J by 4 bases, with 10 bases of the junction left unmatched. The germline CDR1 and CDR2 sequences are SGHDN and FVKESK. The CDR3 totals 16 residues. CDR3 residues: CASSGLDRVAGNTIYF. Written as DNA, the CDR3 is TGTGCCAGCAGCGGACTGGACAGGGTCGCAGGAAACACCATATATTTT.

The chain has TRBV29-1 and TRBJ1-1; D remains ambiguous. The CDR3 is 13 residues long. Germline-derived CDR1 and CDR2 are SQVTM and ANQGSEA. V dropped 0 bases and J dropped 0 bases, with 5 bases sitting between them. The CDR3 bases are TGCAGCGTTGAAGATACGGTGAACACTGAAGCTTTCTTT. Its protein product is CSVEDTVNTEAFF.

This chain joins TRBV7-9 and TRBJ1-2, with D possibly being TRBD1 (6 bases). CDR3 length: 14 amino acids. Trimming took 1 base from V and 7 from J, leaving 13 bases between them. The germline V gene has CDR1 SEHNR and CDR2 FQNEAQ (reference sequence). CDR3 nucleotides: TGTGCCAGCAGCTTAGGGGACACCTACGGTGGCTACACCTTC. Translated, it gives CASSLGDTYGGYTF. The full variable domain, completed using reference TRBV7-9 and TRBJ1-2, is DTGVSQNPRHKITKRGQNVTFRCDPISEHNRLYWYRQTLGQGPEFLTYFQNEAQLEKSRLLSDRFSAERPKGSFSTLEIQRTEQGDSAMYLCASSLGDTYGGYTFGSGTRLTVV.

The CDR3 sequence is CASRRTASYEQYF. The CDR3 bases are TGCGCCAGCCGGAGGACAGCTTCCTACGAGCAGTACTTC. The chain has TRBV5-1 and TRBJ2-7; TRBD1 is a possible D gene (6 bases). This CDR3 region has 13 residues. Germline V CDR1 and CDR2: SGHRS, YFSETQ. V lost 7 bases, J lost 1 base, and 12 bases lay in between.

The chain joins TRBV7-9 to TRBJ1-2, with D perhaps TRBD1 (5 bases). V dropped 1 base and J dropped 3 bases, with 9 bases sitting between them. CDR1 is SEHNR and CDR2 is FQNEAQ in the germline V gene (reference sequence). This CDR3 has 14 amino acids. The CDR3 DNA reads TGTGCCAGCAGCTTAGGTTTCAGGGACTATGGCTACACCTTC. Translated, it gives CASSLGFRDYGYTF.

This clone showed up just once. The chain joins TRBV30 to TRBJ1-2, with D tentatively TRBD1 (6 bases). The CDR3 is made up of 13 amino acids. The V gene's germline CDR1 is GTSNPN and CDR2 SVGIG (reference sequence). Trimming shortened V by 5 bases and J by 8 bases, and 18 bases separated the two germline ends. CDR3 amino acids: CAWVAGVVGGYTF. The CDR3 DNA follows: TGTGCCTGGGTGGCAGGGGTTGTAGGCGGCTACACCTTC.